The present T cell receptor beta chain was sequenced within a study of blood T cell repertoires in COVID-19. Participant ages covered about 18 to 100 years across 25 or so US areas. This clone appeared a single time. How the authors handled the data: By means of reference gene primer amplification, nucleated cell counts were estimated. Repertoires were generated with immunoSEQ multiplex PCR, while TCRdb's copy carries only in-frame clones and drops some. Clone size and V and J calls were adopted from that table, with D and trimming inferred from the DNA. The sample shows 150,000 or so clones, roughly 87% of them seen only once. CDR3 length: 16 residues. Trimming cost V 3 bases and J 2 bases; bases outside gene matches: 7. The germline V gene has CDR1 SGHDN and CDR2 FVKESK.

Sequencing was done on a sample of PBMCs or T cells enriched from blood (not recorded which). The receptor was derived from a woman in her forties or fifties who had recovered from COVID-19. The chain carries TRBV14 and TRBJ2-5; 9 nucleotides line up with TRBD2. The CDR3 is CASSHLTSGAQETQYF. CDR3 nucleotide sequence: TGTGCCAGCAGCCACCTGACTAGCGGAGCGCAAGAGACCCAGTACTTC.